This TCR beta chain stems from a study of T cell repertoires in cytomegalovirus infection. Whole-study context: The authors used CMV epitopes that were HLA-C-restricted (recently identified) and HLA-B-restricted (well studied). Matching HLA type and CMV infection were both indicated by public TCR beta signatures. Broader study findings: Clonotype analysis showed dominance of the ex vivo response by HLA-C-restricted CMV-specific TCR beta clonotypes.

Germline V gene data show CDR1 as LNHDA and CDR2 as SQIVND (reference sequence). V was shortened by 4 bases and J by 7 bases, with 16 bases between the two germline ends. There are 15 residues in the CDR3. As regards this clonotype: The antigen is unknown.

Using its own MiXCR run on the reads, TCRdb lists one record per CDR3 protein. The data contain 700,000 to 900,000 distinct CDR3 sequences, almost 30% of them singletons. The starting material was cultured CD8+ T cells from PBMCs, obtained from culture after CMV antigen stimulation. The V and J genes are TRBV19 and TRBJ1-4; maybe TRBD1 (5 bases). The receptor was derived from a human donor in good health (CMV status not recorded). Some clones in this sample may be carry-over from other donors' samples. The CDR3: CASSRIRDGPEKLFF. Written as DNA, the CDR3 is TGTGCCAGTAGTAGAATCCGGGACGGCCCTGAAAAACTGTTTTTT. Complete variable domain (other parts from reference TRBV19 and TRBJ1-4): DGGITQSPKYLFRKEGQNVTLSCEQNLNHDAMYWYRQDPGQGLRLIYYSQIVNDFQKGDIAEGYSVSREKKESFPLTVTSAQKNPTAFYLCASSRIRDGPEKLFFGSGTQLSVL.